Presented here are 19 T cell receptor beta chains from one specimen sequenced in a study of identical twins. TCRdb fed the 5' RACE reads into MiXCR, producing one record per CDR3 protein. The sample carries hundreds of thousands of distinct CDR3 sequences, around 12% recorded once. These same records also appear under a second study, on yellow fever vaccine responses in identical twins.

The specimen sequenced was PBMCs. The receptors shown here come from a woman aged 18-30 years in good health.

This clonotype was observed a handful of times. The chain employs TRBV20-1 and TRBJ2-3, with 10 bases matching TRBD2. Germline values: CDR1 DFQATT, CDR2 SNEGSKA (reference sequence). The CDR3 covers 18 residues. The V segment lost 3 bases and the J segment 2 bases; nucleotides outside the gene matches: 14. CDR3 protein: CSASRLAGVDSATDTQYF. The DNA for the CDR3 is TGCAGTGCTAGTCGGCTAGCGGGAGTAGATTCCGCCACAGATACGCAGTATTTT.

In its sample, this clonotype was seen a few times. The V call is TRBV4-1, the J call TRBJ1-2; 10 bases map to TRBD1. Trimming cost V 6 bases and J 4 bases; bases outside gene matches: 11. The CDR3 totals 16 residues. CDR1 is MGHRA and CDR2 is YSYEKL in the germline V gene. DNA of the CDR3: TGCGCCAGCAGGCCACCGGGACAGGGGAACCGCTATGGCTACACCTTC. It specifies CASRPPGQGNRYGYTF.

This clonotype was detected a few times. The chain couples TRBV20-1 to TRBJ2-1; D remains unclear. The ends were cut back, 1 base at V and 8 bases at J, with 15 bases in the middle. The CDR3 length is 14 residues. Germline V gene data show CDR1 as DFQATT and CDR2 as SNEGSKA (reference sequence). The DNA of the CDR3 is TGCAGTGCTAGAGTAGGTGTTATCAGGCATGAGCAGTTCTTC. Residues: CSARVGVIRHEQFF.

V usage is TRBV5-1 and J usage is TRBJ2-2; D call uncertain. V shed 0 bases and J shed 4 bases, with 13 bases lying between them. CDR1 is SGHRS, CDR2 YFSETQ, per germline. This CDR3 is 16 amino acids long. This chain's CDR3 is CASSLALTSGTGELFF. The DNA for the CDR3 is TGCGCCAGCAGCTTGGCCTTGACTTCGGGCACCGGGGAGCTGTTTTTT.

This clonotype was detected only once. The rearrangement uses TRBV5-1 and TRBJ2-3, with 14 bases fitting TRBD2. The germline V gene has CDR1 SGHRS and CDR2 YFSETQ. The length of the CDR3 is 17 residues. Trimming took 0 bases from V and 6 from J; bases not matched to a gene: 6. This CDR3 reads CASSLAGTSGSGDTQYF. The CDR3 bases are TGCGCCAGCAGCTTGGCCGGGACTAGCGGGAGTGGGGATACGCAGTATTTT.

In DNA, the CDR3 is TGCAGTGCTAGAGATCTGGGGGCGGGAGTAAACATTCAGTACTTC. It codes for CSARDLGAGVNIQYF. The V call is TRBV20-1, the J call TRBJ2-4; D perhaps matches TRBD2 (7 bases). Germline V gene data show CDR1 as DFQATT and CDR2 as SNEGSKA (reference sequence). V was cut by 0 bases and J by 6 bases, with 15 bases left in between. The CDR3 is 15 amino acids.

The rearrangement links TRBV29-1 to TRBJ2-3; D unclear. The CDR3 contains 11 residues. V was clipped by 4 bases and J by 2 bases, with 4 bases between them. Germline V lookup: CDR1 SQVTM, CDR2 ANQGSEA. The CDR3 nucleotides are TGCAGCGTTGTCTACACAGATACGCAGTATTTT. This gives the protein CSVVYTDTQYF.

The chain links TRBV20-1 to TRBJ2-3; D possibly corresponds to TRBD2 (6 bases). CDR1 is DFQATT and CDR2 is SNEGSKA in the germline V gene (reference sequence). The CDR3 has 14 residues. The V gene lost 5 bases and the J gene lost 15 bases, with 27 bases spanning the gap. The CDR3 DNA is TGCAGTGCTGTCGGAGGCACGGCGGGGACTTCCGAATATTTT. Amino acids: CSAVGGTAGTSEYF.

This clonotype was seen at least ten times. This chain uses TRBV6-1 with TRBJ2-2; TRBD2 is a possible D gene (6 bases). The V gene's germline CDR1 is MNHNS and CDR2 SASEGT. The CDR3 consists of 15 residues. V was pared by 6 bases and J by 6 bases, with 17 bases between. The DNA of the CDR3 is TGTGCCAGCAGCCTTCTAGCGCTGAGTTCCGGGGAGCTGTTTTTT. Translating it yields CASSLLALSSGELFF.

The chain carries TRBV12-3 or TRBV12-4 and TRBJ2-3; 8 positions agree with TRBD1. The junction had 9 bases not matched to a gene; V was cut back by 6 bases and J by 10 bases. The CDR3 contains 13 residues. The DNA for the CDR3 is TGTGCCAGCAGCGCGACAGGGGCACAATCGCAGTATTTT. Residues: CASSATGAQSQYF.

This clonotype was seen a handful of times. The CDR3 DNA follows: TGTGCCAGCAGCTTAACGCCGGTGGTGACAGATACGCAGTATTTT. It is translated as CASSLTPVVTDTQYF. This chain joins TRBV7-3 and TRBJ2-3; D is ambiguous. Trimming took 0 bases from V and 3 from J, leaving 10 bases between them. Germline V gives CDR1 SGHTA, CDR2 FQGTGA. This CDR3 comprises 15 residues.

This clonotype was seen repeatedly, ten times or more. This CDR3 reads CASSLRTGDYEQYV. The CDR3, as DNA: TGCGCCAGCAGCTTACGGACAGGGGACTACGAGCAGTACGTC. This chain joins TRBV5-1 and TRBJ2-7; TRBD1 matches at 9 bases. The germline gives CDR1 SGHRS, CDR2 YFSETQ. The CDR3 loop spans 14 amino acids. J gave up 3 bases and V 2 bases, and 3 bases lay outside the gene matches.

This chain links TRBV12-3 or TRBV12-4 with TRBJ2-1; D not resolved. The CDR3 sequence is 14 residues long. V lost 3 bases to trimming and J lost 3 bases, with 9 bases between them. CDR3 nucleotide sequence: TGTGCCAGCAGTTTGTCCACCAACTACAATGAGCAGTTCTTC. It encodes CASSLSTNYNEQFF.

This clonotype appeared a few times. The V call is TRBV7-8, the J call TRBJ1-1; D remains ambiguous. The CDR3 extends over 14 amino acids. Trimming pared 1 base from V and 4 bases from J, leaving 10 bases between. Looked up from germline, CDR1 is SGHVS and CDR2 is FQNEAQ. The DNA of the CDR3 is TGTGCCAGCAGCTTAGTACGGACGAGCACTGAAGCTTTCTTT. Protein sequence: CASSLVRTSTEAFF.

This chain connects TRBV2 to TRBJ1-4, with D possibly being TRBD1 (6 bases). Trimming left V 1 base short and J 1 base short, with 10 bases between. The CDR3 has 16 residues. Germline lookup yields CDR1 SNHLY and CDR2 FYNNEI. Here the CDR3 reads CASSEETTGTNEKLFF. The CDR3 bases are TGTGCCAGCAGTGAAGAAACGACAGGAACTAATGAAAAACTGTTTTTT.

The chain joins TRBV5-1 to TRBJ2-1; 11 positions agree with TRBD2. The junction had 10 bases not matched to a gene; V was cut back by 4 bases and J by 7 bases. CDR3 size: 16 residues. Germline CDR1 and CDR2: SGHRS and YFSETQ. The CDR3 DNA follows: TGCGCCAGCAGCATCTTAGCGGGAGGGCCGCGGAATGAGCAGTTCTTC. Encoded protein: CASSILAGGPRNEQFF.

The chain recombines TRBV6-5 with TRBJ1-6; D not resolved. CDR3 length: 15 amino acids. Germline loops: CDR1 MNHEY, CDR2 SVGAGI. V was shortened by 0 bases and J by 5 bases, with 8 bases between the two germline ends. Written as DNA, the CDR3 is TGTGCCAGCAGTTACTCGTGGCAGAATAATTCACCCCTCCACTTT. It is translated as CASSYSWQNNSPLHF.

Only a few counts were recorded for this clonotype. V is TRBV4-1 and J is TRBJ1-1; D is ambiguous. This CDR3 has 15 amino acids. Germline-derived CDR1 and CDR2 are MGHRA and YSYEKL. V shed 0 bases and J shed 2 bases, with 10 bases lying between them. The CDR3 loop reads CASSQEPGTNTEAFF. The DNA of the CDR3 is TGCGCCAGCAGCCAAGAACCGGGCACCAACACTGAAGCTTTCTTT.

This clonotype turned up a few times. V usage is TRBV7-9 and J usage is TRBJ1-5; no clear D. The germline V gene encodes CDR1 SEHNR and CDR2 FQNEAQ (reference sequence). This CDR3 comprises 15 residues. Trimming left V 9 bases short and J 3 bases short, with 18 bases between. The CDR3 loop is CASAGGVESNQPQHF. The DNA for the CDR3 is TGTGCCAGTGCCGGAGGAGTGGAGTCCAATCAGCCCCAGCATTTT.